This T cell receptor beta chain was identified in a study of blood T cell repertoires in COVID-19 (dated by TCRdb to about 2020). About the full investigation: The collaborator samples originated in the United States, Italy and Spain and spanned the acute and convalescent phases of COVID-19. The material from the prospective study consisted of cDNA or gDNA derived from T cells, B-cell-depleted T cells, or PBMCs. Deeply sampled blood TCRbeta repertoires from subjects exposed to, actively infected with, or recovered from COVID-19 were included in the dataset. The repertoires were released in a freely available public database meant as a resource for research on the immune response to SARS-CoV-2. The samples were drawn from the first 160 participants of the ongoing ImmuneRACE study and from 950 to 1,500 subjects provided by 6 global collaborators. Sample metadata almost always included a de-identified subject ID, COVID-19 status, age in years and sex. Where HLA class I and class II types were available, the types were taken from metadata supplied by the sample provider, not from assay-based typing. The paper's findings and limits, for the study overall: How much clinical and demographic metadata was included differed by source and by participant, and the metadata was provided uncurated.

TCRbeta CDR3 regions were amplified from genomic DNA using the immunoSEQ Assay, a bias-controlled multiplex PCR. The paper's processing steps were these. The number of nucleated cells in each sample was estimated by amplification of reference gene primers within the assay. Sequence reads were collapsed and filtered to measure the absolute abundance of every unique TCRbeta CDR3 rearrangement. For each sample, productive Simpson clonality was calculated by taking the square root of Simpson's diversity index across productive rearrangements. This immuneACCESS table, as held by TCRdb, lists in-frame sequences with V and J called but not all clones. Of the missing ones, under half trace to an unresolved V gene in checked studies; the others have no known cause. The V and J calls and clone size come from that table; D and trimming were worked out from the DNA. For this sample the table gives about 170,000 clones, of which around four fifths were detected only once. The ten most abundant clones make up around 4.3% of the sample.

Participants in the prospective study were aged roughly 18 to 100 years, lived in 20 to 25 United States geographic areas, and enrolled through a virtual design. In the prospective study, participants were assigned to cohorts based on the clinical history participants reported in a screening survey and a study questionnaire. Recovered participants in ImmuneRACE Cohort 3 were defined by two consecutive negative NP/OP PCR tests, clearance by a healthcare professional, or resolution of symptoms. Each participant in the prospective study had whole blood, serum and a nasopharyngeal or oropharyngeal swab collected by mobile phlebotomists. Participants in the prospective study had the option to provide additional blood draws and questionnaires over an approximately two-month period. Blood samples from the prospective study were shipped frozen or at room temperature prior to DNA extraction. Of note for this clone: Its antigen target is currently unknown. Qualities for individual bases were not recorded, and no much larger clone is one base off.

The sequence was collected from a woman aged 45 to 65 who had recovered from COVID-19. The sequenced sample was PBMCs or T cells enriched from blood (not recorded which).

The nucleotide sequence reads TGTGCAAGTCCCCAAGCGGGGGTGGACTCCGGGCGAGATACGCAGTATTTT. Its product reads: CASPQAGVDSGRDTQYF. The rearranged segments are TRBV12-2 and TRBJ2-3; the table's D gene call, TRBD2, was not cross checked with the DNA. TRBV12-2 is a pseudogene. Spanning cysteine to phenylalanine, the CDR3 consists of 17 amino acids. Solely the CDR3 DNA is kept, with 51 bases framed from the first base.